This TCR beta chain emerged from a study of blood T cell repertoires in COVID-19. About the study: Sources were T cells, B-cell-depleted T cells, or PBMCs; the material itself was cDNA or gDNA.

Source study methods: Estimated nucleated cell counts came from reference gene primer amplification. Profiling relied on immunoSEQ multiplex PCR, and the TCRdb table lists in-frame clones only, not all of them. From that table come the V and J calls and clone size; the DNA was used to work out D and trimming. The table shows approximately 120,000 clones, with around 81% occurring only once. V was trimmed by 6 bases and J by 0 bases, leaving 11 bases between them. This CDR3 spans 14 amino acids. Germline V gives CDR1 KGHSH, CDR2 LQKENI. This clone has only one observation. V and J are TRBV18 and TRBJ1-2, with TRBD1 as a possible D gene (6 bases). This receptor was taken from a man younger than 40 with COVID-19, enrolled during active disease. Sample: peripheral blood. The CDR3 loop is CASSVDRANYGYTF. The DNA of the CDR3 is TGTGCCAGCTCTGTGGACAGAGCTAACTATGGCTACACCTTC.